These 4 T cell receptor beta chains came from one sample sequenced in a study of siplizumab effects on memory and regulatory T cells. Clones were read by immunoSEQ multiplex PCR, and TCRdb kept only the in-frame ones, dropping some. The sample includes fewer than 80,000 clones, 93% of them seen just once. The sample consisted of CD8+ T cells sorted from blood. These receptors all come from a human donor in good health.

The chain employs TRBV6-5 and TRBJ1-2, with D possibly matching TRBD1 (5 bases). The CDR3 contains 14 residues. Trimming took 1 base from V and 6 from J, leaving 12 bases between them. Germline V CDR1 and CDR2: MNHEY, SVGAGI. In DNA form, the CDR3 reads TGTGCCAGCAGTTACTGGGGGGAAAGGGATGGCTACACCTTC. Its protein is CASSYWGERDGYTF.

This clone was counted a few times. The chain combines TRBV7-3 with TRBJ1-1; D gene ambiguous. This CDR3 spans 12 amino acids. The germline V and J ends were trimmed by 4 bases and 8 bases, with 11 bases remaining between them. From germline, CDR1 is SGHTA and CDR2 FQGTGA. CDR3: CASSSITGEAFF. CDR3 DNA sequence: TGTGCCAGCAGCTCAATAACGGGAGAAGCTTTCTTT.

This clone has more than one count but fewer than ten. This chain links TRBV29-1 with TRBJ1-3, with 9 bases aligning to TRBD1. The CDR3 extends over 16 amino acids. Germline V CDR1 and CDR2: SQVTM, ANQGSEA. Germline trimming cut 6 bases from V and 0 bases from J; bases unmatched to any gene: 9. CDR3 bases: TGCAGCGTGGAGGGGACAGGGAGAAGCTCTGGAAACACCATATATTTT. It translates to CSVEGTGRSSGNTIYF.

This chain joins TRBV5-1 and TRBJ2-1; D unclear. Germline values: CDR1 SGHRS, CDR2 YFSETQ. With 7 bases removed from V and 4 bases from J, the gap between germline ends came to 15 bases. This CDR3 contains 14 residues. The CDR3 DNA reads TGCGCCAGCTACCTAGACGACGGATACAATGAGCAGTTCTTC. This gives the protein CASYLDDGYNEQFF.